These T cell receptor beta chains were read from a single sample in a study of blood T cell repertoires in COVID-19. Clones were read by immunoSEQ multiplex PCR, and TCRdb kept only the in-frame ones, dropping some. Of about 190,000 clones in the sample, approximately 82% were seen once. Sample: PBMCs or T cells enriched from blood (not recorded which). Receptors originate from a woman aged 55-75 years with acute COVID-19. Each CDR3 is given with its conserved first and last residue. The order of the fields is D gene, J gene, V gene, clone size, CDR3 protein, CDR3 DNA. A D gene is named only where the DNA matches it firmly. Clone size is shown for a subset of rows, as once, few, many or a class of expanded clone.

TRBD1,TRBJ1-5,TRBV6-5,few,CASSRTGRNQPQHF,TGTGCCAGCAGTCGGACAGGCCGAAATCAGCCCCAGCATTTT
-,TRBJ2-7,TRBV30,-,CAWSLGDEQYF,TGTGCCTGGAGTTTAGGGGACGAGCAGTACTTC
-,TRBJ1-2,TRBV7-2,once,CASTKQTGTYGYTF,TGTGCCAGCACCAAACAAACAGGGACCTATGGCTACACCTTC
TRBD1,TRBJ1-4,TRBV18,-,CASRGGANEKLFF,TGTGCCAGCCGAGGGGGCGCGAATGAAAAACTGTTTTTT
-,TRBJ1-2,TRBV12-3/TRBV12-4,-,CASSSSVAGYTF,TGTGCCAGCAGTTCTTCTGTAGCTGGCTACACCTTC
-,TRBJ2-3,TRBV5-1,-,CASSLEGGSTDTQYF,TGCGCCAGCAGCTTGGAAGGGGGTAGCACAGATACGCAGTATTTT
-,TRBJ2-1,TRBV9,-,CASSADYGSSYNEQFF,TGTGCCAGCAGCGCCGATTATGGGAGCTCCTACAATGAGCAGTTCTTC
-,TRBJ2-5,TRBV18,-,CASSSVGGEETQYF,TGTGCCAGCTCATCAGTGGGCGGGGAAGAGACCCAGTACTTC
TRBD1,TRBJ1-4,TRBV6-5,-,CASSFKSPGGDEKLFF,TGTGCCAGCAGTTTTAAGAGTCCAGGGGGAGATGAAAAACTGTTTTTT
-,TRBJ2-7,TRBV6-2/TRBV6-3,-,CASSEASHYSYEQYF,TGTGCCAGCAGTGAGGCTAGCCATTATTCCTACGAGCAGTACTTC
TRBD1,TRBJ1-1,TRBV18,-,CASSPTGDGATEAFF,TGTGCCAGCTCACCGACAGGGGATGGGGCCACTGAAGCTTTCTTT
-,TRBJ1-1,TRBV3-1/TRBV3-2,once,CASSQEGGAEAFF,TGTGCCAGCAGCCAAGAGGGGGGGGCTGAAGCTTTCTTT
-,TRBJ1-1,TRBV24-1,-,CATSDTVWIGVSKAFF,TGTGCCACCAGTGATACCGTTTGGATCGGGGTTAGTAAAGCTTTCTTT
-,TRBJ2-2,TRBV7-9,-,CASIYGQGGTGELFF,TGTGCCAGCATCTACGGACAGGGAGGGACCGGGGAGCTGTTTTTT
TRBD1,TRBJ1-5,TRBV5-6,few,CASSGIHRGEDQPQHF,TGTGCCAGCAGTGGGATCCACAGGGGCGAAGATCAGCCCCAGCATTTT
-,TRBJ1-6,TRBV3-1/TRBV3-2,-,CASSQVGQGSSPLHF,TGTGCCAGCAGCCAAGTCGGGCAGGGGAGTTCACCCCTCCACTTT
-,TRBJ2-3,TRBV7-8,-,CASSLVERRLPTDTQYF,TGTGCCAGCAGCTTAGTAGAGCGTCGGTTGCCCACAGATACGCAGTATTTT
-,TRBJ1-2,TRBV19,-,CASKATGNYGYTF,TGTGCCAGTAAGGCCACCGGGAACTATGGCTACACCTTC
TRBD1,TRBJ1-6,TRBV15,-,CATSGDRNNSPLHF,TGTGCCACCAGCGGGGACAGGAATAATTCACCCCTCCACTTT
TRBD1,TRBJ2-5,TRBV7-9,-,CASSTRTGIQEETQYF,TGTGCCAGCAGCACCCGGACAGGGATACAAGAAGAGACCCAGTACTTC
-,TRBJ1-6,TRBV30,-,CAWSLGLDNSPLHF,TGTGCCTGGAGTCTGGGCCTGGATAATTCACCCCTCCACTTT
TRBD2,TRBJ2-5,TRBV11-2,-,CASSASSGPAETQYF,TGTGCCAGCAGCGCTTCTAGCGGTCCCGCAGAGACCCAGTACTTC
-,TRBJ2-7,TRBV28,-,CASRTPRGSYEQYF,TGTGCCAGCAGGACCCCCAGAGGGTCCTACGAGCAGTACTTC
TRBD1,TRBJ1-2,TRBV5-6,-,CASSLAGGSGYTF,TGTGCCAGCAGCTTGGCAGGGGGCAGTGGCTACACCTTC
-,TRBJ1-1,TRBV14,few,CASSPPQHRNTEAFF,TGTGCCAGCAGCCCCCCCCAACACAGGAACACTGAAGCTTTCTTT
TRBD2,TRBJ2-7,TRBV5-6,-,CASSPSGEIYEQYF,TGTGCCAGCAGCCCCAGCGGGGAAATCTACGAGCAGTACTTC
-,TRBJ2-1,TRBV7-9,few,CASSSPLDRNNEQFF,TGTGCCAGCAGCTCCCCACTGGACAGAAACAATGAGCAGTTCTTC
-,TRBJ2-5,TRBV10-2,-,CASGPQGSQETQYF,TGCGCCAGCGGACCCCAGGGGTCCCAAGAGACCCAGTACTTC
-,TRBJ1-6,TRBV6-2/TRBV6-3,-,CASSSARGSSPLHF,TGTGCCAGCAGTTCAGCAAGGGGGTCCTCACCCCTCCACTTT
-,TRBJ1-3,TRBV19,-,CASRSRTAGNTIYF,TGTGCCAGTAGGTCCAGGACAGCTGGAAACACCATATATTTT
-,TRBJ2-1,TRBV11-3,-,CASSPRGNRAGYNEQFF,TGTGCCAGCAGCCCAAGAGGGAACAGGGCAGGCTACAATGAGCAGTTCTTC
TRBD2,TRBJ2-1,TRBV7-2,-,CASSHGGLAGGNEQFF,TGTGCCAGCAGCCACGGGGGACTAGCGGGAGGTAATGAGCAGTTCTTC
-,TRBJ1-4,TRBV20-1,once,CSASPGPTGGEKLFF,TGCAGTGCTAGTCCTGGGCCAACGGGAGGTGAAAAACTGTTTTTT
TRBD1,TRBJ1-3,TRBV5-1,-,CASSLQGDTIYF,TGCGCCAGCAGCCTTCAGGGGGACACCATATATTTT
-,TRBJ1-1,TRBV5-8,-,CASSPAGGAFF,TGTGCCAGCAGCCCGGCCGGAGGAGCTTTCTTT
-,TRBJ1-6,TRBV6-6,-,CASSSTGSFNSPLHF,TGTGCCAGCAGCTCTACCGGGTCTTTTAATTCACCCCTCCACTTT
TRBD1,TRBJ2-5,TRBV2,-,CASSERWGQGEETQYF,TGTGCCAGCAGTGAACGTTGGGGACAGGGAGAAGAGACCCAGTACTTC
-,TRBJ1-1,TRBV9,once,CASSVEGLPSNTEAFF,TGTGCCAGCAGCGTGGAGGGGCTTCCGTCGAACACTGAAGCTTTCTTT
-,TRBJ2-1,TRBV7-8,-,CASSPGGTGVNEQFF,TGTGCCAGCAGCCCCGGGGGAACAGGGGTCAATGAGCAGTTCTTC
TRBD1,TRBJ1-6,TRBV9,-,CASSADRGRPNSPLHF,TGTGCCAGCAGCGCGGACAGGGGTAGGCCTAATTCACCCCTCCACTTT
-,TRBJ2-3,TRBV21-1,-,CASSTDRGLGDTQYF,TGTGCCAGCAGCACGGACAGGGGGCTGGGAGATACGCAGTATTTT